This section outlines one TCR beta chain sequence together with its context. The antigen remains undetermined. The data originate from a study of blood T cells in healthy people across ages. Alongside a J-beta primer mix, a sample-barcoded 5' primer served in a second PCR lasting roughly 6 to 12 cycles. The template-switch adaptor, which had 12 random nucleotides, put a tag on each cDNA molecule. Each CDR3 protein is one row after TCRdb ran MiXCR on the 5' RACE reads. The data contain almost 800,000 distinct CDR3 sequences, 55% to 70% of them singletons. Total RNA was extracted at no less than 6 micrograms per sample. General observations from the study: A greater number of naive CD4+ cells and higher diversity distinguished long-lived donors from aged donors.

V gave up 4 bases and J gave up 0 bases; unmatched junction bases: 4. In germline, CDR1 is WSHSY, CDR2 SAAADI. The CDR3 loop spans 15 amino acids. Sequenced input: blood. The chain carries TRBV10-2 and TRBJ2-3; 7 bases match TRBD2. This clonotype originated in a man younger than 45 in good health. The CDR3 is CASSGTSASTDTQYF. CDR3 DNA: TGCGCCAGCAGTGGAACTAGCGCCAGCACAGATACGCAGTATTTT.